A single sample is the source of the 26 T cell receptor beta chains below, sequenced in a study of Graves' ophthalmopathy and Graves' hyperthyroidism. The authors amplified TCR beta CDR3 regions from RNA transcripts. RT-PCR was first run with HTBI primers, then multiplex PCR in a second round. Using its own MiXCR run on the multiplex PCR reads, TCRdb lists one record per CDR3 protein. The table includes approximately 410,000 distinct CDR3 sequences, less than 20% detected once. Sequencing was performed on peripheral blood. These receptors were obtained from a woman aged 18 to 35 with stable Graves' hyperthyroidism.

V is TRBV10-3 and J is TRBJ2-5; either TRBD1 or TRBD2 may supply D (6 bases each). Trimming left V 11 bases short and J 0 bases short, with 13 bases between. This CDR3 contains 13 residues. From germline, CDR1 is ENHRY and CDR2 SYGVKD. DNA for the CDR3: TGTGCCGTAATGCGGGACAACCAAGAGACCCAGTACTTC. It translates to CAVMRDNQETQYF.

Many counts were recorded for this clonotype. The chain combines TRBV2 with TRBJ2-7; TRBD2 agrees at 11 bases. The V and J ends lost 6 bases and 2 bases, in that order; junction bases with no gene match: 3. CDR3 length: 14 amino acids. Looked up from germline, CDR1 is SNHLY and CDR2 is FYNNEI. CDR3 sequence reads: CASRELAGAYEQYF. The CDR3 bases are TGTGCCAGCAGGGAACTAGCGGGGGCCTACGAGCAGTACTTC.

The chain recombines TRBV7-9 with TRBJ1-2, with TRBD1 as a possible D gene (6 bases). The V and J ends lost 4 bases and 6 bases respectively, with 15 bases between them. The CDR3 runs to 14 residues. CDR1 SEHNR and CDR2 FQNEAQ come from the germline V gene (reference sequence). CDR3 DNA: TGTGCCAGCAGCTCCGGTGGGGGGGCGCATGGCTACACCTTC. Amino acids: CASSSGGGAHGYTF.

The rearrangement links TRBV7-2 to TRBJ2-7; the D is unclear. This CDR3 comprises 13 residues. The ends were cut back, 5 bases at V and 6 bases at J, with 14 bases in the middle. Germline V gene sequence: CDR1 SGHTA, CDR2 FQGNSA. This CDR3 reads CASSPVEGPEQYF. CDR3 nucleotides: TGTGCCAGCAGCCCAGTCGAAGGCCCCGAGCAGTACTTC.

This clonotype was counted at least ten times. The chain couples TRBV12-3 or TRBV12-4 to TRBJ2-7; TRBD1 matches at 7 bases. With V trimmed by 6 bases and J by 5 bases, 10 bases remained unmatched. The CDR3 is made up of 14 amino acids. The CDR3 DNA is TGTGCCAGCAGACCAGGACAGGAGGCCGACGAGCAGTACTTC. As protein: CASRPGQEADEQYF.

This clonotype was seen repeatedly, ten times or more. J is TRBJ1-2 and V is TRBV6-2 or TRBV6-3; D unresolved. CDR3 size: 12 residues. Trimming stripped 4 bases from V and 8 bases from J, with 11 bases between. From germline, CDR1 is MNHEY and CDR2 SVGEGT. The CDR3 DNA sequence: TGTGCCAGCAGTTCCGTGACATCGGGCTACACCTTC. This encodes CASSSVTSGYTF.

At least ten counts were recorded for this clonotype. This rearrangement joins TRBV5-6 to TRBJ1-1, with 7 bases identical to TRBD1. The CDR3 spans 14 residues. The germline CDR1 and CDR2 sequences are SGHDT and YYEEEE. V lost 1 base and J lost 6; bases outside the gene matches: 6. The CDR3 DNA sequence: TGTGCCAGCAGCTTGACAGGGGTATGGGCTGAAGCTTTCTTT. Translation: CASSLTGVWAEAFF.

This clonotype came up many times. The chain is built from TRBV18 and TRBJ1-1; D is uncertain. V dropped 5 bases and J dropped 1 base, with 11 bases sitting between them. CDR1 is KGHSH and CDR2 is LQKENI in the germline V gene. This CDR3 region has 14 residues. The CDR3 reads CASSEEIGNTEAFF. The CDR3 coding sequence is TGTGCCAGCTCAGAAGAGATAGGGAACACTGAAGCTTTCTTT. The full variable domain, with the rest looked up from reference TRBV18 and TRBJ1-1, is NAGVMQNPRHLVRRRGQEARLRCSPMKGHSHVYWYRQLPEEGLKFMVYLQKENIIDESGMPKERFSAEFPKEGPSILRIQQVVRGDSAAYFCASSEEIGNTEAFFGQGTRLTVV.

In its sample, this clonotype was seen many times. The CDR3 nucleotides read TGCGCCAGCAGCTTGACCCCACGGACCTCAACGGAACACACCTTC. Its protein is CASSLTPRTSTEHTF. The V call is TRBV5-1, the J call TRBJ1-2; D is uncertain. The germline V gene encodes CDR1 SGHRS and CDR2 YFSETQ. This CDR3 spans 15 amino acids. Deletions cut 1 base from V and 12 bases from J, with 22 bases between. The full variable domain, in which reference TRBV5-1 and TRBJ1-2 provide the parts outside the CDR3, is KAGVTQTPRYLIKTRGQQVTLSCSPISGHRSVSWYQQTPGQGLQFLFEYFSETQRNKGNFPGRFSGRQFSNSRSEMNVSTLELGDSALYLCASSLTPRTSTEHTFGSGTRLTVV.

This clonotype was counted ten times or more. The V call is TRBV6-2 or TRBV6-3, the J call TRBJ1-1; 7 bases are shared with TRBD1. Germline CDR1 MNHEY, CDR2 SVGEGT. The CDR3 consists of 14 residues. The ends lost 0 bases at V and 7 bases at J; junction bases unmatched: 5. CDR3 nucleotide sequence: TGTGCCAGCAGTTACTCGGGGACAGCCGGTGAAGCTTTCTTT. Translated, it gives CASSYSGTAGEAFF.

The chain employs TRBV5-1 and TRBJ2-5, with TRBD1 matching 9 bases. Trimming removed 0 bases from V and 5 bases from J; junction bases left unmatched: 5. The CDR3 consists of 15 residues. CDR1 and CDR2 (germline): SGHRS, YFSETQ. The chain's CDR3 is CASSLAVTGGETQYF. DNA of the CDR3: TGCGCCAGCAGCTTGGCCGTAACAGGGGGCGAGACCCAGTACTTC.

This clonotype occurred many times. The gene calls are TRBV19 and TRBJ1-1, with D unresolved. This CDR3 is built from 15 residues. Germline CDR1 reads LNHDA; CDR2 reads SQIVND (reference sequence). V dropped 3 bases and J dropped 2 bases, with 13 bases sitting between them. The DNA for the CDR3 is TGTGCCAGTAGTATTCTGGGCTTAGGAAACACTGAAGCTTTCTTT. Its translation: CASSILGLGNTEAFF.

This clonotype was detected many times. The CDR3: CASSPTRRDTMPYF. DNA of the CDR3: TGTGCCAGCAGCCCCACCCGCCGGGACACCATGCCGTACTTC. The chain uses TRBV7-2 and TRBJ2-7, with D tentatively TRBD1 (6 bases). The germline V gene encodes CDR1 SGHTA and CDR2 FQGNSA. Deletions cut 5 bases from V and 12 bases from J, with 23 bases between. This CDR3 spans 14 amino acids.

This clonotype was seen repeatedly, ten times or more. The V gene is TRBV27, the J gene TRBJ1-2, with 10 bases aligning to TRBD1. The length of the CDR3 is 13 residues. The V and J ends lost 2 bases and 6 bases, in that order; junction bases with no gene match: 0. The germline V gene has CDR1 MNHEY and CDR2 SMNVEV (reference sequence). The CDR3 is CASSLGTGDGYTF. The DNA of the CDR3 is TGTGCCAGCAGTTTAGGGACAGGGGATGGCTACACCTTC.

This clonotype has at least ten counts. The rearrangement links TRBV5-1 to TRBJ1-6, with 10 bases identical to TRBD1. Losses at the gene ends were 4 bases for V and 5 bases for J; bases not matched to a gene: 3. Germline V gives CDR1 SGHRS, CDR2 YFSETQ. The CDR3 extends over 15 amino acids. The CDR3 nucleotides are TGCGCCAGCAGCACCGGACAGGGGGATAATTCACCCCTCCACTTT. Protein sequence: CASSTGQGDNSPLHF.

The sample holds many counts of this clonotype. V usage is TRBV12-3 or TRBV12-4 and J usage is TRBJ1-2; TRBD1 matches 8 bases. Trimming cost V 4 bases and J 5 bases; bases outside gene matches: 6. The CDR3 contains 14 residues. The CDR3 reads CASSSDRGGYGYTF. CDR3 DNA sequence: TGTGCCAGCAGTTCAGACAGGGGAGGATATGGCTACACCTTC.

The sample holds many counts of this clonotype. The DNA of the CDR3 is TGTGCCAGTCGAGCACGTGCAGAGCGCTACGAGCAGTACTTC. Protein sequence: CASRARAERYEQYF. The rearrangement links TRBV19 to TRBJ2-7, with unresolved D. The CDR3 has 14 amino acids. Trimming stripped 8 bases from V and 3 bases from J, with 17 bases between. Germline V CDR1 and CDR2: LNHDA, SQIVND (reference sequence).

There are many counts of this clonotype. Here the CDR3 reads CATLKRGQPYEQYF. DNA of the CDR3: TGTGCCACCCTCAAGAGGGGCCAACCCTACGAGCAGTACTTC. The chain couples TRBV6-2 or TRBV6-3 to TRBJ2-7; possibly TRBD1 or TRBD2 for D (5 bases each). This CDR3 contains 14 residues. Deletions cut 10 bases from V and 2 bases from J, with 18 bases between. CDR1 is MNHEY, CDR2 SVGEGT, per germline.

At least ten counts were recorded for this clonotype. This chain uses TRBV7-2 with TRBJ2-7; D is possibly TRBD1 or TRBD2 (5 bases each). This CDR3 region has 14 residues. The germline gives CDR1 SGHTA, CDR2 FQGNSA. Trimming removed 4 bases at V and 2 bases at J, with 12 bases between. The CDR3 region is CASSSQRGTYEQYF. In nucleotides, the CDR3 is TGTGCCAGCAGCTCGCAGAGGGGTACCTACGAGCAGTACTTC.

This clonotype was counted many times. The rearrangement joins TRBV5-1 to TRBJ1-1; D may be TRBD1 (6 bases). CDR1 is SGHRS and CDR2 is YFSETQ in the germline V gene. This CDR3 contains 14 residues. Trimming left V 4 bases short and J 8 bases short, with 18 bases between. This chain's CDR3 is CASSARDTSLEAFF. CDR3 nucleotides: TGCGCCAGCAGCGCCCGGGACACCAGTCTCGAAGCTTTCTTT.

There are a few counts of this clonotype. The rearrangement joins TRBV29-1 to TRBJ1-5, with TRBD1 as a possible D gene (5 bases). Between the trimmed V and J ends, which lost 0 bases and 2 bases, there was a span of 8 bases. The CDR3 runs 14 residues. Germline CDR1 and CDR2: SQVTM and ANQGSEA. CDR3 in amino acids: CSVEESGGNQPQHF. The CDR3 DNA follows: TGCAGCGTTGAAGAATCGGGGGGCAATCAGCCCCAGCATTTT. Full variable domain (missing parts from reference TRBV29-1 and TRBJ1-5): SAVISQKPSRDICQRGTSLTIQCQVDSQVTMMFWYRQQPGQSLTLIATANQGSEATYESGFVIDKFPISRPNLTFSTLTVSNMSPEDSSIYLCSVEESGGNQPQHFGDGTRLSIL.

This clonotype was recorded many times. The chain combines TRBV11-1 with TRBJ1-2; D is perhaps TRBD1 (5 bases). The germline gives CDR1 SGHAT, CDR2 FQDESV (reference sequence). Trimming shortened V by 4 bases and J by 4 bases, and 19 bases separated the two germline ends. This CDR3 region has 16 residues. The CDR3 DNA follows: TGTGCCAGCAGCTCCCAGTTCGGGGCGATTAGCTATGGCTACACCTTC. This codes for CASSSQFGAISYGYTF.

This clonotype showed up many times. The V and J genes are TRBV11-1 and TRBJ1-2; D unclear. V was trimmed by 1 base and J by 12 bases, leaving 15 bases between them. CDR3 length: 13 residues. Germline assignment: CDR1 SGHAT and CDR2 FQDESV (reference sequence). This CDR3 is CASSLERTAENTF. DNA of the CDR3: TGTGCCAGCAGCTTAGAACGCACCGCGGAGAACACCTTC.

This clonotype was counted at least ten times. This chain connects TRBV25-1 to TRBJ2-5; a weak D match, TRBD2 (5 bases). The CDR3 extends over 11 amino acids. CDR1 MGHDK and CDR2 SYGVNS come from the germline V gene. The V and J ends lost 2 bases and 7 bases respectively, with 5 bases between them. The CDR3 region is CASSEGRTQYF. The CDR3 DNA is TGTGCCAGCAGTGAAGGGAGGACCCAGTACTTC.

The table lists this clonotype with many counts. The rearrangement uses TRBV6-2 or TRBV6-3 and TRBJ2-7; D is perhaps TRBD1 or TRBD2 (5 bases each). Between the trimmed V and J ends, which lost 2 bases and 6 bases, there was a span of 14 bases. The CDR3 has 14 residues. Germline V gives CDR1 MNHEY, CDR2 SVGEGT. CDR3 amino acids: CASSYPPGRGEQYF. DNA for the CDR3: TGTGCCAGCAGTTACCCCCCGGGAAGGGGCGAGCAGTACTTC.

This clonotype appeared many times. V usage is TRBV10-3 and J usage is TRBJ1-2; 7 positions match TRBD1. Trimming cost V 11 bases and J 6 bases; bases outside gene matches: 15. CDR3 length equals 14 residues. Germline V gives CDR1 ENHRY, CDR2 SYGVKD. The CDR3 protein is CAVTGASLFNGYTF. The CDR3 DNA follows: TGTGCCGTCACAGGGGCGTCCCTTTTCAATGGCTACACCTTC.